Following are 21 T cell receptor beta chains from one sample sequenced in a study of blood T cell repertoires in COVID-19. The method was immunoSEQ multiplex PCR; TCRdb's version includes in-frame clones alone and lacks a portion of them. The table shows around 150,000 clones, with about four fifths occurring only once. Sequenced sample: PBMCs or T cells enriched from blood (not recorded which). The receptors come from a woman in her fifties or sixties with acute COVID-19.

Concerning this clone: The junction departs from germline at one end; a sequencing error may be responsible. The chain has TRBV12-3 or TRBV12-4 and TRBJ2-7, with 9 bases that match TRBD1. The length of the CDR3 is 12 residues. The CDR3 DNA reads as TGTGCCAGCAGCCAAGGTCTTCGGGACAGGGACTTC. It yields the protein CASSQGLRDRDF.

The chain links TRBV19 to TRBJ1-4; no firm D call. The germline V and J ends were trimmed by 2 bases and 9 bases, with 10 bases remaining between them. The CDR3 sequence is 13 residues long. CDR1 and CDR2 (germline): LNHDA, SQIVND (reference sequence). Here the CDR3 reads CASSIRGEKKLFF. The DNA for the CDR3 is TGTGCCAGTAGTATACGCGGGGAAAAAAAACTGTTTTTT.

V and J are TRBV5-8 and TRBJ1-3; the D is unclear. This CDR3 contains 14 residues. From germline, CDR1 is SGHTS and CDR2 YDEGEE. V was trimmed by 3 bases and J by 0 bases, leaving 7 bases between them. CDR3 protein: CASSYGFSGNTIYF. The CDR3 region has the DNA TGTGCCAGCAGCTACGGGTTCTCTGGAAACACCATATATTTT. Supplemented by reference TRBV5-8 and TRBJ1-3, the full variable domain reads EAGVTQSPTHLIKTRGQQATLRCSPISGHTSVYWYQQALGLGLQFLLWYDEGEERNRGNFPPRFSGRQFPNYSSELNVNALELEDSALYLCASSYGFSGNTIYFGEGSWLTVV.

The chain combines TRBV18 with TRBJ1-5; 7 bases align to TRBD1. Trimming took 3 bases from V and 3 from J; bases not matched to a gene: 8. Looked up from germline, CDR1 is KGHSH and CDR2 is LQKENI. This CDR3 is built from 16 residues. The CDR3 region has the DNA TGTGCCAGCTCACCGACCTGGGACAGCCTCAATCAGCCCCAGCATTTT. It encodes CASSPTWDSLNQPQHF. Drawing the rest from reference TRBV18 and TRBJ1-5, the complete variable domain is NAGVMQNPRHLVRRRGQEARLRCSPMKGHSHVYWYRQLPEEGLKFMVYLQKENIIDESGMPKERFSAEFPKEGPSILRIQQVVRGDSAAYFCASSPTWDSLNQPQHFGDGTRLSIL.

V gene TRBV19 combines with J gene TRBJ2-1; no reliable D call. CDR1 is LNHDA, CDR2 SQIVND, per germline (reference sequence). The V and J ends lost 6 bases and 0 bases respectively, with 12 bases between them. CDR3 length: 15 amino acids. The CDR3 sequence: CASSSSMSSYNEQFF. CDR3 bases: TGTGCCAGTAGCTCATCCATGAGCTCCTACAATGAGCAGTTCTTC.

The V and J genes are TRBV11-1 and TRBJ2-2, with TRBD1 matching over 8 bases. CDR3 length: 14 amino acids. Trimming removed 8 bases from V and 1 base from J; junction bases left unmatched: 3. CDR1 is SGHAT, CDR2 FQDESV, per germline (reference sequence). CDR3 in amino acids: CASGGQGNTGELFF. In DNA form, the CDR3 reads TGTGCCAGCGGCGGACAGGGGAACACCGGGGAGCTGTTTTTT.

The table lists this clone with a count of one. The CDR3 loop is CASSDRREPDGDEQFF. DNA of the CDR3: TGTGCCAGCAGCGACCGCCGGGAGCCCGATGGCGATGAGCAGTTCTTC. V gene TRBV9 combines with J gene TRBJ2-1; tentatively, D is TRBD2 (6 bases). Trimming took 3 bases from V and 8 from J, leaving 21 bases between them. Germline V gene lookup returns CDR1 SGDLS and CDR2 YYNGEE. The CDR3 contains 16 residues.

The chain carries TRBV11-2 and TRBJ2-3; 11 nucleotides align to TRBD2. The V and J ends lost 1 base and 0 bases, in that order; junction bases with no gene match: 3. This CDR3 is built from 17 residues. Germline V CDR1 and CDR2: SGHAT, FQNNGV. The CDR3 protein is CASSLGLAGFSTDTQYF. CDR3 bases: TGTGCCAGCAGCTTAGGACTAGCGGGGTTTAGCACAGATACGCAGTATTTT.

The chain carries TRBV7-9 and TRBJ2-1; tentative D call: TRBD2 (6 bases). This CDR3 contains 13 residues. Deletions cut 5 bases from V and 9 bases from J, with 14 bases between. CDR1 and CDR2 (germline): SEHNR, FQNEAQ (reference sequence). The CDR3 sequence is CASSTILASEQFF. CDR3 DNA: TGTGCCAGCAGCACAATACTAGCATCTGAGCAGTTCTTC.

This clone occurred once. The J gene is TRBJ1-2, the V gene TRBV7-9; 9 bases agree with TRBD1. The CDR3 is made up of 17 amino acids. Germline values: CDR1 SEHNR, CDR2 FQNEAQ (reference sequence). The ends lost 5 bases at V and 5 bases at J; junction bases unmatched: 15. The DNA of the CDR3 is TGTGCCAGCAGCCCGATAGCAACAGGGGGCCGCGATTATGGCTACACCTTC. This gives the protein CASSPIATGGRDYGYTF.

This sequence joins TRBV12-3 or TRBV12-4 and TRBJ1-6, with D possibly being TRBD1 (6 bases). Trimming took 5 bases from V and 13 from J, leaving 15 bases between them. The CDR3 runs 13 residues. CDR3 nucleotide sequence: TGTGCCAGCAGTCCAGGGGTTACGCACCCCCTCCACTTT. It codes for CASSPGVTHPLHF.

The rearrangement uses TRBV7-2 and TRBJ2-7, with a tentative D call TRBD2 (5 bases). V was shortened by 1 base and J by 6 bases, with 13 bases between the two germline ends. Germline values: CDR1 SGHTA, CDR2 FQGNSA. This CDR3 is built from 14 residues. The CDR3 spells CASSLVTGSSEQYF. The CDR3 DNA reads as TGTGCCAGCAGCTTAGTTACGGGGAGCTCCGAGCAGTACTTC.

The chain carries TRBV7-9 and TRBJ2-7; a weak D match, TRBD1 (5 bases). The length of the CDR3 is 14 residues. V was trimmed by 4 bases and J by 1 base, leaving 11 bases between them. Germline V gene sequence: CDR1 SEHNR, CDR2 FQNEAQ (reference sequence). CDR3: CASSSRTPSYEQYF. In DNA, the CDR3 is TGTGCCAGCAGCTCCCGGACACCTTCCTACGAGCAGTACTTC.

The chain joins TRBV19 to TRBJ1-5; 11 bases match TRBD1. CDR3 size: 18 residues. Looked up from germline, CDR1 is LNHDA and CDR2 is SQIVND (reference sequence). The V gene end was trimmed by 9 bases and the J gene end by 0 bases; junction bases not matched to a gene: 13. The CDR3 DNA is TGTGCCAGCTCAGGGGGGACAGGGGGACCGTATAGCAATCAGCCCCAGCATTTT. Translation: CASSGGTGGPYSNQPQHF.

The chain recombines TRBV6-1 with TRBJ1-6; D possibly corresponds to TRBD1 (5 bases). This CDR3 comprises 16 residues. V dropped 1 base and J dropped 5 bases, with 12 bases sitting between them. The germline V gene encodes CDR1 MNHNS and CDR2 SASEGT. CDR3 protein: CASSEVGGRNNSPLHF. CDR3 sequence (DNA): TGTGCCAGCAGTGAAGTCGGGGGACGGAATAATTCACCCCTCCACTTT.

This clone was counted a single time. The V call is TRBV29-1, the J call TRBJ2-1, with 10 bases identical to TRBD1. Looked up from germline, CDR1 is SQVTM and CDR2 is ANQGSEA. CDR3 length: 15 residues. Trimming removed 6 bases from V and 6 bases from J; junction bases left unmatched: 11. The CDR3 DNA is TGCAGCGTGGACCGGACAGGGGGTAATGGCAATGAGCAGTTCTTC. Protein: CSVDRTGGNGNEQFF.

The CDR3 region has the DNA TGCGCCAGCAGCTGGACTAGCGGGAGCTCCTACAATGAGCAGTTCTTC. As protein: CASSWTSGSSYNEQFF. V gene TRBV5-1 combines with J gene TRBJ2-1, with 13 bases fitting TRBD2. The CDR3 runs to 16 residues. J was trimmed by 0 bases and V by 3 bases; bases with no gene match: 0. CDR1 and CDR2 (germline): SGHRS, YFSETQ.

J is TRBJ1-5 and V is TRBV7-9; D might be TRBD1 (5 bases). Germline CDR1 and CDR2: SEHNR and FQNEAQ (reference sequence). V gave up 3 bases and J gave up 4 bases, with 13 bases separating them. CDR3 length: 15 amino acids. CDR3 DNA sequence: TGTGCCAGCAGCTTTGATGGCAGGGTGAATCAGCCCCAGCATTTT. Translating it yields CASSFDGRVNQPQHF.

The rearrangement links TRBV9 to TRBJ1-2; 7 bases are a match to TRBD1. This CDR3 has 15 amino acids. Germline CDR1 SGDLS, CDR2 YYNGEE. V lost 6 bases to trimming and J lost 4 bases; unmatched junction nucleotides: 12. The CDR3 here is CASTLGDRPIYGYTF. For the CDR3, the DNA is TGTGCCAGCACGCTCGGGGACAGACCTATCTATGGCTACACCTTC.

The chain joins TRBV24-1 to TRBJ1-5; D remains ambiguous. CDR1 is KGHDR, CDR2 SFDVKD, per germline. The CDR3 consists of 12 residues. With 9 bases removed from V and 5 bases from J, the gap between germline ends came to 10 bases. The CDR3 sequence: CATRFDHQPQHF. CDR3 nucleotides: TGTGCCACCCGGTTCGATCATCAGCCCCAGCATTTT.

This sequence joins TRBV27 and TRBJ2-1; TRBD2 aligns across 10 bases. From germline, CDR1 is MNHEY and CDR2 SMNVEV (reference sequence). After removal of 8 bases from V and 3 bases from J, the junction contained 7 bases not matched to a gene. The CDR3 loop spans 15 amino acids. The DNA of the CDR3 is TGTGCCAGCCGCCTCGGGACTAGCGACTACAATGAGCAGTTCTTC. Amino acid sequence: CASRLGTSDYNEQFF.